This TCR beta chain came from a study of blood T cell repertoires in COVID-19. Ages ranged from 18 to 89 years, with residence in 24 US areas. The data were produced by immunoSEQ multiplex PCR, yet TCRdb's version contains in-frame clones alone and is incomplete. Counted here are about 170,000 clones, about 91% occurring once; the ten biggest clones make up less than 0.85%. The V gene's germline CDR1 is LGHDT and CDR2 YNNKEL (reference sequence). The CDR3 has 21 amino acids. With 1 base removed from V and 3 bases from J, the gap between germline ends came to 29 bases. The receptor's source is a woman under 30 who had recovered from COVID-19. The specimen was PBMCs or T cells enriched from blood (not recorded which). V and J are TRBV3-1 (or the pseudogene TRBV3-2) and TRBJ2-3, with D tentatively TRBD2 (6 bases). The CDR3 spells CASSQARAQGVWRDRTDTQYF. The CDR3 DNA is TGTGCCAGCAGCCAAGCACGTGCTCAAGGGGTTTGGAGGGATCGGACAGATACGCAGTATTTT.